Listed here is a single TCR beta chain. Its target is not known. TCRdb re-analysed the reads in MiXCR, keeping a single row per CDR3 protein. The repertoire holds around 800,000 distinct CDR3 sequences, with approximately 30% as singletons. The data derive from a study of T cell repertoires in cytomegalovirus infection. Germline trimming cut 0 bases from V and 3 bases from J; bases unmatched to any gene: 4. The CDR3 runs to 15 residues. Germline V gene sequence: CDR1 MGHRA, CDR2 YSYEKL. Material: cultured CD8+ T cells from PBMCs, obtained from culture after CMV antigen stimulation. The clonotype comes from a human donor in good health (CMV status not recorded). Some clones in this sample may be carry-over from other donors' samples. This chain links TRBV4-1 with TRBJ2-5, with 7 bases aligning to TRBD2. The CDR3 loop reads CASSQDQRGKETQYF. The CDR3 DNA follows: TGCGCCAGCAGCCAAGATCAGCGGGGCAAAGAGACCCAGTACTTC.